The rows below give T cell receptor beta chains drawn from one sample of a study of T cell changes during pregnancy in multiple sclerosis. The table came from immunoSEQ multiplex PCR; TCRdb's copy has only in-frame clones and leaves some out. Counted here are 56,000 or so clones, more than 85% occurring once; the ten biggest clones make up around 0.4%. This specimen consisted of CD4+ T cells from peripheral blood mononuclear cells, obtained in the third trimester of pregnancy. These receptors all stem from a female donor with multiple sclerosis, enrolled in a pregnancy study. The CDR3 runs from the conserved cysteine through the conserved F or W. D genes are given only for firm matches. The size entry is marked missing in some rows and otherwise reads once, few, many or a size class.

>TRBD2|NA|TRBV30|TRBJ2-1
CAWSFTRTSGSSYNEQFF
TGTGCCTGGAGTTTCACACGGACTAGCGGGAGCTCCTACAATGAGCAGTTCTTC
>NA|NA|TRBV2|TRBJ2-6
CASSEGAGGGANVLTF
TGTGCCAGCAGTGAAGGGGCGGGCGGTGGGGCCAACGTCCTGACTTTC
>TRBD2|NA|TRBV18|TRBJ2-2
CASSPTVAGVNTGELFF
TGTGCCAGCTCACCAACTGTAGCGGGGGTGAACACCGGGGAGCTGTTTTTT
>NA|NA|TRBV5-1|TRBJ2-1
CASSNGGYNEQFF
TGCGCCAGCAGCAACGGGGGCTACAATGAGCAGTTCTTC
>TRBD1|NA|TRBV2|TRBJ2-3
CASAQRDRGLMGAQYF
TGTGCCAGCGCCCAGAGGGACAGGGGGTTGATGGGTGCGCAGTATTTT
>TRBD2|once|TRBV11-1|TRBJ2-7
CASSSPGVAGVFSYEQYF
TGTGCCAGCAGCTCCCCAGGCGTAGCGGGAGTCTTCTCCTACGAGCAGTACTTC
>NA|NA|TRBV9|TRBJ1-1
CASSVGGGMNTEAFF
TGTGCCAGCAGCGTAGGAGGAGGAATGAACACTGAAGCTTTCTTT
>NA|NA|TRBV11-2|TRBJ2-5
CASSSNRDLETQYF
TGTGCCAGCAGCTCGAACAGGGATTTGGAGACCCAGTACTTC
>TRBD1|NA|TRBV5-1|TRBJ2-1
CASSLWGQGHNEQFF
TGCGCCAGCAGCTTGTGGGGACAGGGTCACAATGAGCAGTTCTTC
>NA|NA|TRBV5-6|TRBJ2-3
CASSGGLESTDTQYF
TGTGCCAGCAGCGGTGGACTGGAGAGCACAGATACGCAGTATTTT
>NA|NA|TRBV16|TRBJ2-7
CASSQVTDGEQYF
TGTGCCAGCAGCCAAGTCACAGACGGCGAGCAGTACTTC
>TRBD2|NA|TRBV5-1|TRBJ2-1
CASSLGGLARSYNEQFF
TGCGCCAGCAGCTTGGGGGGACTAGCGCGGAGTTACAATGAGCAGTTCTTC
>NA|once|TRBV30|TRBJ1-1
CAWSRGGAITEAFF
TGTGCCTGGAGTAGGGGGGGCGCAATCACTGAAGCTTTCTTT
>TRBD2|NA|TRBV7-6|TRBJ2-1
CASSLGTGGNNEQFF
TGTGCCAGCAGCCTAGGGACGGGAGGGAACAATGAGCAGTTCTTC
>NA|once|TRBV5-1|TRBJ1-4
CASSPGPSNEKLFF
TGCGCCAGCAGCCCAGGGCCCTCTAATGAAAAACTGTTTTTT
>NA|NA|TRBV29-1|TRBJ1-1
CSVVGTGRGNTEAFF
TGCAGCGTTGTTGGCACAGGGAGGGGGAACACTGAAGCTTTCTTT
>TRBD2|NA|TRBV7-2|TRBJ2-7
CASSLVGREGEQYF
TGTGCCAGCAGCTTAGTAGGCAGGGAGGGCGAGCAGTACTTC
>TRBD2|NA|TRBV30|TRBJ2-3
CAWSGKRGDTDTQYF
TGTGCCTGGAGTGGCAAGCGGGGAGACACAGATACGCAGTATTTT